This entry lists 8 T cell receptor beta chains sequenced from one sample in a study of cytomegalovirus exposure and HLA in healthy donors. A multiplex PCR was run with 60 Vbeta primers and 13 Jbeta primers. TCRdb's table, derived via immunoSEQ multiplex PCR, lists solely in-frame clones and lacks some. The sample has approximately 130,000 clones, about 83% seen once. The sequencing input was PBMCs. The receptor source for this set is a woman aged 25 to 39 in good health and CMV-seronegative.

The chain recombines TRBV6-6 with TRBJ1-1, with 7 positions matching TRBD1. The length of the CDR3 is 16 residues. Germline values: CDR1 MNHNY, CDR2 SVGAGI (reference sequence). V gave up 4 bases and J gave up 3 bases; unmatched junction bases: 11. CDR3 sequence: CASSSPNRGRDTEAFF. CDR3 DNA sequence: TGTGCCAGCAGTTCCCCCAACAGGGGACGGGACACTGAAGCTTTCTTT.

The chain has TRBV15 and TRBJ2-3, with 7 bases identical to TRBD2. Germline V lookup: CDR1 LNHNV, CDR2 YYDKDF (reference sequence). V lost 0 bases, J lost 5 bases, and 5 bases stayed unmatched. CDR3 length: 15 amino acids. CDR3 sequence (DNA): TGTGCCACCAGCAGAGATAGGCTAGCGGTAGATACGCAGTATTTT. Its translation is CATSRDRLAVDTQYF.

V usage is TRBV5-1 and J usage is TRBJ2-5; TRBD2 aligns across 10 bases. CDR1 and CDR2 from the germline V gene are SGHRS and YFSETQ. The CDR3 runs 20 residues. The V and J ends lost 6 bases and 0 bases, in that order; junction bases with no gene match: 20. This chain's CDR3 is CASKKGTSGTGFPYQETQYF. The CDR3 DNA follows: TGCGCCAGCAAAAAGGGCACTAGCGGGACGGGGTTCCCTTACCAAGAGACCCAGTACTTC.

This clone was recorded only once. This chain uses TRBV19 with TRBJ2-2; D uncertain. The CDR3 spans 15 residues. V was pared by 1 base and J by 6 bases, with 12 bases between. Germline loops: CDR1 LNHDA, CDR2 SQIVND (reference sequence). In DNA form, the CDR3 reads TGTGCCAGTAGTATAGTGCGAGTACCTGCCGGGGAGCTGTTTTTT. This encodes CASSIVRVPAGELFF.

The genes are TRBV15 and TRBJ2-5; 8 bases line up with TRBD1. J gave up 5 bases and V 5 bases, and 10 bases lay outside the gene matches. The germline V gene has CDR1 LNHNV and CDR2 YYDKDF (reference sequence). This CDR3 has 15 amino acids. The CDR3 nucleotides are TGTGCCACCAGCCTAGGACAGGGAAGTGTGGAGACCCAGTACTTC. Translated: CATSLGQGSVETQYF.

V gene TRBV5-4 combines with J gene TRBJ2-3; 9 positions match TRBD2. CDR1 and CDR2 (germline): SGHNT, YYREEE (reference sequence). The V and J ends lost 4 bases and 2 bases, in that order; junction bases with no gene match: 20. This CDR3 contains 20 residues. The CDR3 bases are TGTGCCAGCAGCCTTTCCCCCGGAACTAGCGGGTGGGGCCTCACAGATACGCAGTATTTT. Translated, it gives CASSLSPGTSGWGLTDTQYF.

This chain uses TRBV7-2 with TRBJ2-5, with TRBD2 identical over 7 bases. CDR1 and CDR2 from the germline V gene are SGHTA and FQGNSA. Germline trimming cut 1 base from V and 5 bases from J; bases unmatched to any gene: 19. This CDR3 has 19 residues. The CDR3 spells CASSLGPPASGTVGETQYF. CDR3 nucleotide sequence: TGTGCCAGCAGCTTAGGGCCGCCCGCTAGCGGAACTGTGGGGGAGACCCAGTACTTC.

The V and J genes are TRBV30 and TRBJ1-2, with TRBD1 as a possible D gene (5 bases). CDR1 GTSNPN and CDR2 SVGIG come from the germline V gene (reference sequence). The CDR3 is made up of 12 amino acids. V was cut by 2 bases and J by 4 bases, with 8 bases left in between. CDR3 in amino acids: CAWSRTFYGYTF. The CDR3 DNA sequence: TGTGCCTGGAGTAGGACATTCTATGGCTACACCTTC.